This T cell receptor beta chain is drawn from a study of blood T cell repertoires in COVID-19. About the study: There were acute and convalescent COVID-19 samples, and they came from the United States, Italy and Spain.

The assay was immunoSEQ multiplex PCR, and TCRdb's table has in-frame clones only and misses some. In the table there are 250,000 to 300,000 clones, around 90% of which are singletons. V lost 10 bases to trimming and J lost 2 bases, with 27 bases between them. The CDR3 loop spans 19 amino acids. Germline CDR1 reads ENHRY; CDR2 reads SYGVKD. Self-reported history from a screening survey and questionnaire set each donor's cohort. The chain is built from TRBV10-3 and TRBJ2-6; tentative D call: TRBD2 (6 bases). Sequencing was performed on PBMCs or T cells enriched from blood (not recorded which). This TCR derives from a woman aged 30 to 39 who had recovered from COVID-19. The CDR3 region has the DNA TGTGCCACCTTAAATGGGGGGTTCGGTGGGAGGCCTGGGGCCAACGTCCTGACTTTC. It specifies CATLNGGFGGRPGANVLTF.